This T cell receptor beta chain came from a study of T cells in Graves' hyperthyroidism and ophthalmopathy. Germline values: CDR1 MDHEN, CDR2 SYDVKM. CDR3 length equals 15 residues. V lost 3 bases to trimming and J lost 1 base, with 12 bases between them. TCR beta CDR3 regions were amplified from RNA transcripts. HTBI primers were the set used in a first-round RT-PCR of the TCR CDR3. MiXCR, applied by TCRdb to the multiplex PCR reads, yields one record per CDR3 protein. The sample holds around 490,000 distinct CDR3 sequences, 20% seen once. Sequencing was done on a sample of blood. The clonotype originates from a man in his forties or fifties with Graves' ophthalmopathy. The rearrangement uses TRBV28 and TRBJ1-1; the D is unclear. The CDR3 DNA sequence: TGTGCCAGCAGTTTTGGTGGACGGGAGAACACTGAAGCTTTCTTT. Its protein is CASSFGGRENTEAFF. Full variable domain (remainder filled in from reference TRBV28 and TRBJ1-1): DVKVTQSSRYLVKRTGEKVFLECVQDMDHENMFWYRQDPGLGLRLIYFSYDVKMKEKGDIPEGYSVSREKKERFSLILESASTNQTSMYLCASSFGGRENTEAFFGQGTRLTVV.